The 19 T cell receptor beta chains below all came from one sample that was sequenced in a study of T cell responses to AZD1222 COVID-19 vaccine. TCRdb's table, derived via immunoSEQ multiplex PCR, lists solely in-frame clones and lacks some. Of roughly 120,000 clones listed, roughly 90% are singletons. The specimen comprised peripheral blood, sampled on day 0 of AZD1222 vaccination. These receptors all come from an adult in good health.

This sequence joins TRBV10-3 and TRBJ2-3; 10 bases map to TRBD1. J was trimmed by 3 bases and V by 2 bases; bases with no gene match: 2. Germline V lookup: CDR1 ENHRY, CDR2 SYGVKD. CDR3 length: 15 amino acids. The CDR3 region has the DNA TGTGCCATCAGTGAGGGGGGACAGGGGACAGATACGCAGTATTTT. Translating it yields CAISEGGQGTDTQYF.

The rearrangement joins TRBV6-1 to TRBJ1-4; no clear D gene. Trimming removed 2 bases at V and 13 bases at J, with 14 bases between. The V gene's germline CDR1 is MNHNS and CDR2 SASEGT. The CDR3 has 13 amino acids. The CDR3 loop reads CASSEKASIRLFF. In DNA, the CDR3 is TGTGCCAGCAGTGAAAAGGCGTCAATCCGACTGTTTTTT.

The chain couples TRBV6-1 to TRBJ1-3, with no clear D. From germline, CDR1 is MNHNS and CDR2 SASEGT. Deletions cut 3 bases from V and 0 bases from J, with 6 bases between. This CDR3 region has 14 residues. The CDR3 region has the DNA TGTGCCAGCAGTGATACGAACTCTGGAAACACCATATATTTT. Translating it yields CASSDTNSGNTIYF.

This chain joins TRBV4-2 and TRBJ2-7; D is possibly TRBD1 (6 bases). The V gene lost 3 bases and the J gene lost 0 bases, with 12 bases spanning the gap. Germline loops: CDR1 LGHNA, CDR2 YNFKEQ. The CDR3 is made up of 15 amino acids. The CDR3 reads CASSQEQGNSYEQYF. The CDR3 DNA reads TGTGCCAGCAGCCAGGAACAGGGCAACTCCTACGAGCAGTACTTC.

The rearrangement links TRBV6-5 to TRBJ1-2; D uncertain. The germline V gene encodes CDR1 MNHEY and CDR2 SVGAGI. V shed 5 bases and J shed 3 bases, with 10 bases lying between them. The CDR3 covers 13 residues. CDR3 DNA sequence: TGTGCCAGCAGTCTCCCTGGGGACTATGGCTACACCTTC. Translation gives CASSLPGDYGYTF.

V usage is TRBV5-4 and J usage is TRBJ1-2; tentatively, D is TRBD1 (5 bases). With 0 bases removed from V and 6 bases from J, the gap between germline ends came to 12 bases. The length of the CDR3 is 14 residues. Looked up from germline, CDR1 is SGHNT and CDR2 is YYREEE (reference sequence). CDR3 sequence: CASSLEGQSDGYTF. CDR3 nucleotides: TGTGCCAGCAGCTTGGAGGGGCAAAGCGATGGCTACACCTTC.

CDR3 DNA: TGTGCCAGCAGTCAAGACAGGGACACTGAAGCTTTCTTT. Translated: CASSQDRDTEAFF. The chain couples TRBV12-3 or TRBV12-4 to TRBJ1-1, with TRBD1 identical over 7 bases. The V segment lost 5 bases and the J segment 3 bases; nucleotides outside the gene matches: 3. The CDR3 length is 13 residues.

CDR3 in DNA: TGTGCCAGCAGTTTTCTGGGGGTGAACACTGAAGCTTTCTTT. Its translation is CASSFLGVNTEAFF. The chain employs TRBV27 and TRBJ1-1, with a possible D match to TRBD1 (5 bases). This CDR3 is built from 14 residues. The germline V and J ends were trimmed by 3 bases and 0 bases, with 8 bases remaining between them. The germline V gene has CDR1 MNHEY and CDR2 SMNVEV (reference sequence).

The chain combines TRBV3-1 (or the pseudogene TRBV3-2) with TRBJ2-1; TRBD1 or TRBD2 may be the D gene (7 bases each). From germline, CDR1 is LGHDT and CDR2 YNNKEL (reference sequence). The germline V and J ends were trimmed by 0 bases and 2 bases, with 14 bases remaining between them. This CDR3 comprises 17 residues. The CDR3 loop is CASSQDRGDSTYNEQFF. CDR3 bases: TGTGCCAGCAGCCAAGACCGGGGGGACAGTACCTACAATGAGCAGTTCTTC.

This rearrangement joins TRBV4-3 to TRBJ1-2; D gene ambiguous. The V end was cut by 0 bases, the J end by 4 bases, with 12 bases between. The CDR3 totals 15 residues. CDR1 and CDR2 (germline): LGHNA, YSLEER. This CDR3 is CASSQEGKAFYGYTF. In DNA form, the CDR3 reads TGCGCCAGCAGCCAAGAGGGAAAAGCCTTCTATGGCTACACCTTC.

The rearrangement uses TRBV29-1 and TRBJ2-5, with D hard to call. Deletions cut 8 bases from V and 9 bases from J, with 19 bases between. This CDR3 has 12 amino acids. Germline lookup yields CDR1 SQVTM and CDR2 ANQGSEA. The CDR3 spells CSSETFLGAQYF. The CDR3 DNA sequence: TGCAGCTCTGAGACGTTCCTTGGGGCCCAGTACTTC.

The sample holds a few counts of this clone. This chain uses TRBV5-8 with TRBJ2-1; TRBD2 might be the D (7 bases). Per germline, CDR1 SGHTS and CDR2 YDEGEE. There are 15 residues in the CDR3. V was shortened by 2 bases and J by 6 bases, with 15 bases between the two germline ends. The CDR3 coding sequence is TGTGCCAGCAGCTTCGGAACGGGGGGCCTCAATGAGCAGTTCTTC. Its protein is CASSFGTGGLNEQFF.

This chain connects TRBV12-5 to TRBJ1-2; tentative D call: TRBD1 (5 bases). V was clipped by 1 base and J by 8 bases, with 20 bases between them. CDR3 length equals 16 residues. Germline V gene sequence: CDR1 LGHNT, CDR2 FRNRAP. The CDR3 region has the DNA TGTGCTAGTGGTTTGGCGGCATCAGGGATCCCTCTGGGCTACACCTTC. Residues: CASGLAASGIPLGYTF.

The chain combines TRBV19 with TRBJ2-3, with TRBD1 identical over 7 bases. The CDR3 is made up of 16 amino acids. The V gene's germline CDR1 is LNHDA and CDR2 SQIVND (reference sequence). The V gene end was trimmed by 5 bases and the J gene end by 3 bases; junction bases not matched to a gene: 11. CDR3 region: CASSGLGQHPTDTQYF. The CDR3 coding sequence is TGTGCCAGTAGTGGGTTGGGACAGCATCCAACAGATACGCAGTATTTT.

The chain links TRBV4-2 to TRBJ1-5, with a weak D call TRBD1 (5 bases). There are 14 residues in the CDR3. Germline lookup yields CDR1 LGHNA and CDR2 YNFKEQ. V was clipped by 4 bases and J by 4 bases, with 11 bases between them. This CDR3 is CASSPDAGNQPQHF. The DNA of the CDR3 is TGTGCCAGCAGCCCAGATGCAGGGAATCAGCCCCAGCATTTT.

The chain employs TRBV18 and TRBJ2-2; 8 bases are a match to TRBD1. The ends lost 3 bases at V and 7 bases at J; junction bases unmatched: 4. From germline, CDR1 is KGHSH and CDR2 LQKENI. The CDR3 length is 14 residues. Written as DNA, the CDR3 is TGTGCCAGCTCACCGGGACAGGCGCTCGGGGAGCTGTTTTTT. Translated, it gives CASSPGQALGELFF. Supplemented by reference TRBV18 and TRBJ2-2, the full variable domain reads NAGVMQNPRHLVRRRGQEARLRCSPMKGHSHVYWYRQLPEEGLKFMVYLQKENIIDESGMPKERFSAEFPKEGPSILRIQQVVRGDSAAYFCASSPGQALGELFFGEGSRLTVL.

The chain uses TRBV9 and TRBJ1-6, with D hard to call. V was shortened by 0 bases and J by 0 bases, with 10 bases between the two germline ends. Germline V gene lookup returns CDR1 SGDLS and CDR2 YYNGEE. The CDR3 loop spans 17 amino acids. The CDR3 DNA reads as TGTGCCAGCAGCGTAGAGCGAACAGTCTCCTATAATTCACCCCTCCACTTT. Translated, it gives CASSVERTVSYNSPLHF. The variable domain in full, completed from reference TRBV9 and TRBJ1-6, reads DSGVTQTPKHLITATGQRVTLRCSPRSGDLSVYWYQQSLDQGLQFLIQYYNGEERAKGNILERFSAQQFPDLHSELNLSSLELGDSALYFCASSVERTVSYNSPLHFGNGTRLTVT.

J is TRBJ1-2 and V is TRBV6-5; a weak D match, TRBD1 (5 bases). This CDR3 region has 14 residues. The V gene's germline CDR1 is MNHEY and CDR2 SVGAGI. Trimming took 2 bases from V and 1 from J, leaving 8 bases between them. The CDR3 nucleotides are TGTGCCAGCAGTTACGGACAAATTAACTATGGCTACACCTTC. Its protein is CASSYGQINYGYTF.

The CDR3 region is CASIAYGNTEAFF. CDR3 bases: TGTGCCAGCATCGCCTACGGGAACACTGAAGCTTTCTTT. V usage is TRBV12-3 or TRBV12-4 and J usage is TRBJ1-1; no clear D. The CDR3 is 13 residues long. With 7 bases removed from V and 1 base from J, the gap between germline ends came to 10 bases.